This T cell receptor (beta chain) appears in the sequencing data of a study of T cells after yellow fever vaccination. Generation of TCR cDNA used 5'RACE template switching (which added a universal primer site and UMIs). TCRdb used MiXCR to reprocess the 5' RACE reads, holding one entry per CDR3 protein. Here the sample spans about 140,000 distinct CDR3 sequences, more than 6% being singletons. Study findings and constraints: Although the secondary response was weaker, it peaked faster, at day 5 versus 15. In post-booster samples, most primary-vaccination clones reappeared (approximately 96% CD4, approximately 91% CD8).

To note about this clonotype: Its target is unknown.

CDR1 and CDR2 (germline): KGHSH, LQKENI. V lost 3 bases to trimming and J lost 4 bases, with 19 bases between them. This CDR3 has 16 residues. Specimen: CD4+ T cells sorted from PBMCs, collected 5 days after the yellow fever booster vaccination. This receptor was obtained from a man between 25 and 39 years old who received the YFV17D yellow fever vaccine. The chain employs TRBV18 and TRBJ2-7, with D hard to call. CDR3 nucleotides: TGTGCCAGCTCACCCCCGCCTGGCTACCCCGTTTACGAGCAGTACTTC. This encodes CASSPPPGYPVYEQYF.